This T cell receptor beta chain came from a study of T cells after posttransplantation cyclophosphamide. The CDR3 consists of 16 residues. Per the germline V gene, CDR1 is SGHKS and CDR2 is YYEKEE (reference sequence). Generated by immunoSEQ multiplex PCR, the TCRdb table keeps only in-frame clones and is missing some. The sample is made up of roughly 42,000 clones, none counted only once. This clone showed up many times. A junction boundary mismatches the germline segment, possibly from a read error. The specimen sequenced was PBMCs. The clonotype comes from a woman aged 45-65 years in good health and a related stem cell transplant donor. The gene calls are TRBV5-5 and TRBJ2-7; the D gene is possibly TRBD1 (6 bases). CDR3 amino acids: CASSQETGFVSYEQYF. In nucleotides, the CDR3 is TGCGCCAGCAGCCAAGAAACAGGGTTCGTCTCCTACGAGCAGTACTTC.